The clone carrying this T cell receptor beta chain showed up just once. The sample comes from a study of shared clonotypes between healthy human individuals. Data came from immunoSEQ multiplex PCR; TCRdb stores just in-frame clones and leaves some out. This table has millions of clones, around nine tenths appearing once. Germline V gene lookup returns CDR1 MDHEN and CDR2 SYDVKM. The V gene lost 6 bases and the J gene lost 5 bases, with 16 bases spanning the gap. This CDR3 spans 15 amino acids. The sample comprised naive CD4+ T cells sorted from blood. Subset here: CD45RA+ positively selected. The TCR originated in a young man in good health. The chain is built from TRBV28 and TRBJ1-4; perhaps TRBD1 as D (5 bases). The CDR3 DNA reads TGTGCCAGCAGCCAAAACGATGGGGGGAATGAAAAACTGTTTTTT. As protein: CASSQNDGGNEKLFF.